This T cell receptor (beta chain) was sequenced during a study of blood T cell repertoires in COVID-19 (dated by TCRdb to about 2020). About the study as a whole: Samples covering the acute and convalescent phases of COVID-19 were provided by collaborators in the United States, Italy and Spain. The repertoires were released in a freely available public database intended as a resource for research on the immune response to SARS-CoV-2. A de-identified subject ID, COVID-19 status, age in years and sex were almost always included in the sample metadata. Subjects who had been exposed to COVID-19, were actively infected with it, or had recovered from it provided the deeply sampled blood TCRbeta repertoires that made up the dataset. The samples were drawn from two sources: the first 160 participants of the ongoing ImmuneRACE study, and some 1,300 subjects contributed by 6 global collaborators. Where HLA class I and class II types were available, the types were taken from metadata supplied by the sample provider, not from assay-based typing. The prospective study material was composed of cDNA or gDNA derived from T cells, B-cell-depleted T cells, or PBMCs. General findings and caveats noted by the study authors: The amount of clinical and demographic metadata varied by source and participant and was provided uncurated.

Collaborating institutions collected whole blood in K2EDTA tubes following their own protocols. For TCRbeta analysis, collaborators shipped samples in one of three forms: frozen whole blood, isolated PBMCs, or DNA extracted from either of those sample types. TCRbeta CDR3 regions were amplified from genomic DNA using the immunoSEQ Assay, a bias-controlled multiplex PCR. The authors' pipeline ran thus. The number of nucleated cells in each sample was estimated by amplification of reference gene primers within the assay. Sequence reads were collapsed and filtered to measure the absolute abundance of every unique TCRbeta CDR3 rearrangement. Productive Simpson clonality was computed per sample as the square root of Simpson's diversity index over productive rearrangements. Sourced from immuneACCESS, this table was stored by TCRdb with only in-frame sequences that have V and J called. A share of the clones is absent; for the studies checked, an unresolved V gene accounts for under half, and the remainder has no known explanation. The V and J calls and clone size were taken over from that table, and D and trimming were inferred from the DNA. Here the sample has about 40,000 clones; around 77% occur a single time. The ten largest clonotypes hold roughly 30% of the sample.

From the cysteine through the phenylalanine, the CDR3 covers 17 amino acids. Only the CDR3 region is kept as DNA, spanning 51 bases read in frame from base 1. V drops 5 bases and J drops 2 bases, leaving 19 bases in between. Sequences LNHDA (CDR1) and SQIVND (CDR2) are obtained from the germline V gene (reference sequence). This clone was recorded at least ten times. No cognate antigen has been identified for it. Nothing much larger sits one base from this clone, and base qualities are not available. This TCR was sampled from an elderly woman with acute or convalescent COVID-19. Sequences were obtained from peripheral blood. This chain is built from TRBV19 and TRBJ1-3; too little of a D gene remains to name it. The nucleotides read TGTGCCAGTAGTTCAACCCCGCCCAGGAGGCCTGGAAACACCATATATTTT. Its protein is CASSSTPPRRPGNTIYF.